What follows describes a single TCR beta chain. Its antigen is unidentified. The source of the sample is a study of graft-versus-host responses after intestinal transplantation. Clones were sequenced by immunoSEQ multiplex PCR, and TCRdb holds only the in-frame ones, with some missing. The repertoire holds 90,000 to 150,000 clones, with around 93% as singletons. The CDR3 covers 15 residues. Germline lookup yields CDR1 SGHRS and CDR2 YFSETQ. Germline trimming cut 4 bases from V and 2 bases from J; bases unmatched to any gene: 7. This chain uses TRBV5-1 with TRBJ1-2; 8 bases are shared with TRBD1. This specimen consisted of unstimulated CD4+ T cells sorted from spleen or lymph node cells, obtained before intestinal transplant. This clonotype originated in a human donor who received an intestinal transplant. The CDR3 DNA is TGCGCCAGCAGCCCGGGGACAGGCGAGAACTATGGCTACACCTTC. Its translation is CASSPGTGENYGYTF.